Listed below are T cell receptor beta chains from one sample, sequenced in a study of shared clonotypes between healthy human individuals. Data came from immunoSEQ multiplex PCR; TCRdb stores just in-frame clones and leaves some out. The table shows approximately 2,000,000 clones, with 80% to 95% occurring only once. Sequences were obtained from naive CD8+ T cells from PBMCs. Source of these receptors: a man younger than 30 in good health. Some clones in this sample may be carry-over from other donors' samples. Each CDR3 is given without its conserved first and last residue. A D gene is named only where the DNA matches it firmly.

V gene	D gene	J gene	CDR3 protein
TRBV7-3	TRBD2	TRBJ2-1	ASSLTGQTSGRGHEQF
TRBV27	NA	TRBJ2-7	ASSLDVQGRLNEQY
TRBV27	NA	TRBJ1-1	ASSLTFGRTEAF
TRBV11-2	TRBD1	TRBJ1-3	ASRDGTGGNTIY
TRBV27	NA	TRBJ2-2	ASSPIGTGELF
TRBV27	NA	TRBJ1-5	ASSLSGYSNQPQH
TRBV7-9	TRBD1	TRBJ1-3	ASSPGTGAGNTIY
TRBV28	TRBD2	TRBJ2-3	ASSLRLAGLRTDTQY
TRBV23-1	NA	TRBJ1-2	ASTHMEYGYT
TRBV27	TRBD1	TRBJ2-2	ASSSAGTGLDGELF